Shown below are 32 T cell receptor beta chains from a single sample sequenced in a study of blood T cell repertoires in COVID-19. The data were produced by immunoSEQ multiplex PCR, yet TCRdb's version contains in-frame clones alone and is incomplete. Of about 190,000 clones in the sample, around 84% were seen once. Sequencing used peripheral blood. Source of these receptors: a man younger than 45 with active or convalescent COVID-19.

Written as DNA, the CDR3 is TGTGCCAGCAGCAACACTTTATTTACAGGGACCAACACTGAAGCTTTCTTT. Protein sequence: CASSNTLFTGTNTEAFF. V usage is TRBV7-8 and J usage is TRBJ1-1, with a possible D match to TRBD1 (6 bases). CDR1 and CDR2 from the germline V gene are SGHVS and FQNEAQ. Trimming removed 5 bases from V and 2 bases from J, with 21 bases in between. The CDR3 covers 17 residues.

The chain carries TRBV10-3 and TRBJ1-5; possible D gene TRBD1, 6 bases. The V and J ends lost 3 bases and 1 base respectively, with 7 bases between them. The CDR3 extends over 14 amino acids. CDR1 is ENHRY and CDR2 is SYGVKD in the germline V gene. CDR3 DNA: TGTGCCATCAGTGAAGGGGGAAGCAATCAGCCCCAGCATTTT. Residues: CAISEGGSNQPQHF.

The count of this clone is one. J is TRBJ1-2 and V is TRBV6-5, with D hard to call. The CDR3 runs to 12 residues. V dropped 9 bases and J dropped 4 bases, with 12 bases sitting between them. From germline, CDR1 is MNHEY and CDR2 SVGAGI. The chain's CDR3 is CASVGDSYGYTF. In DNA form, the CDR3 reads TGTGCCAGTGTTGGAGATAGCTATGGCTACACCTTC.

The chain employs TRBV11-2 and TRBJ1-2, with D possibly matching TRBD1 (6 bases). CDR1 is SGHAT, CDR2 FQNNGV, per germline. This CDR3 contains 15 residues. Deletions cut 0 bases from V and 5 bases from J, with 13 bases between. CDR3 nucleotides: TGTGCCAGCAGCTTAGATCTGCAGGGGAAGTATGGCTACACCTTC. It yields the protein CASSLDLQGKYGYTF.

The chain combines TRBV13 with TRBJ1-1; D is possibly TRBD1 (5 bases). Germline V lookup: CDR1 PRHDT, CDR2 FYEKMQ (reference sequence). The CDR3 is 12 amino acids. V was shortened by 0 bases and J by 7 bases, with 6 bases between the two germline ends. The CDR3 sequence is CASSLGDSEAFF. The CDR3 nucleotides are TGTGCCAGCAGCTTAGGAGACAGTGAAGCTTTCTTT.

The rearrangement links TRBV21-1 to TRBJ2-7; the table's D call of TRBD1 was not tested on the DNA. TRBV21-1 is assigned pseudogene status. The CDR3 sequence is 15 residues long. The CDR3, as DNA: TGTGCCAGCAGCAACCCGGGACACCCGGCGTACGAGCAGTACGTC. This gives the protein CASSNPGHPAYEQYV.

The rearrangement links TRBV29-1 to TRBJ2-7, with 8 bases aligning to TRBD2. The ends lost 5 bases at V and 4 bases at J; junction bases unmatched: 10. The germline CDR1 and CDR2 sequences are SQVTM and ANQGSEA. The CDR3 runs to 14 residues. The CDR3 loop is CSVRGLAHQYEQYF. CDR3 in DNA: TGCAGCGTTCGCGGACTAGCCCACCAGTACGAGCAGTACTTC.

This clone has more than one count but fewer than ten. This sequence joins TRBV18 and TRBJ1-1; no reliable D call. CDR1 and CDR2 from the germline V gene are KGHSH and LQKENI. V lost 0 bases and J 1 base, leaving 15 bases between the germline ends. This CDR3 contains 17 residues. The CDR3 nucleotides read TGTGCCAGCTCACCACCGTTTGCGATCGGGTCGAACACTGAAGCTTTCTTT. The encoded protein is CASSPPFAIGSNTEAFF.

The CDR3 is CASSPGQGLYEQYF. Written as DNA, the CDR3 is TGTGCCAGCAGCCCAGGACAGGGTCTCTACGAGCAGTACTTC. The genes are TRBV5-6 and TRBJ2-7; the match to TRBD1 covers 8 bases. V trimming: 4 bases; J trimming: 3 bases; junction bases outside the gene matches: 6. CDR1 SGHDT and CDR2 YYEEEE come from the germline V gene. The CDR3 has 14 residues.

The chain combines TRBV30 with TRBJ1-2, with 11 bases fitting TRBD1. J gave up 5 bases and V 3 bases, and 5 bases lay outside the gene matches. CDR1 and CDR2 (germline): GTSNPN, SVGIG (reference sequence). There are 14 residues in the CDR3. The CDR3 nucleotides are TGTGCCTGGAGGGGACAGGGGGTTTCGTATGGCTACACCTTC. Amino acid sequence: CAWRGQGVSYGYTF.

The chain employs TRBV7-9 and TRBJ2-7; TRBD1 agrees at 10 bases. Germline CDR1 reads SEHNR; CDR2 reads FQNEAQ (reference sequence). The V and J ends lost 4 bases and 3 bases, in that order; junction bases with no gene match: 3. This CDR3 is built from 14 residues. This CDR3 reads CASSSRDRGYEQYF. CDR3 in DNA: TGTGCCAGCAGCTCCCGGGACAGGGGCTACGAGCAGTACTTC.

The V gene is TRBV30, the J gene TRBJ1-4, with a weak D call TRBD1 (5 bases). The CDR3 is 15 residues long. Germline V CDR1 and CDR2: GTSNPN, SVGIG (reference sequence). With 4 bases removed from V and 7 bases from J, the gap between germline ends came to 19 bases. CDR3 nucleotide sequence: TGTGCCTGGACCCGAGGGAGGTCGGGGCGTGAAAAACTGTTTTTT. It specifies CAWTRGRSGREKLFF.

The chain uses TRBV7-2 and TRBJ2-7; 7 bases fit TRBD1. V lost 3 bases to trimming and J lost 1 base; unmatched junction nucleotides: 3. Germline V lookup: CDR1 SGHTA, CDR2 FQGNSA. The CDR3 contains 14 residues. The CDR3 sequence: CASSFYRGSYEQYF. The DNA of the CDR3 is TGTGCCAGCAGCTTCTACAGGGGTTCCTACGAGCAGTACTTC.

This chain uses TRBV12-5 with TRBJ2-7; D might be TRBD2 (6 bases). The ends were cut back, 5 bases at V and 2 bases at J, with 13 bases in the middle. The CDR3 totals 14 residues. Germline CDR1 and CDR2: LGHNT and FRNRAP. CDR3 region: CASGTSGPPYEQYF. CDR3 nucleotide sequence: TGTGCTAGTGGTACGAGCGGGCCTCCCTACGAGCAGTACTTC.

V is TRBV5-4 and J is TRBJ2-1, with D hard to call. The CDR3 is 12 amino acids. CDR1 SGHNT and CDR2 YYREEE come from the germline V gene (reference sequence). Deletions cut 4 bases from V and 0 bases from J, with 2 bases between. The CDR3 is CASSLSYNEQFF. The CDR3 bases are TGTGCCAGCAGCCTCTCCTACAATGAGCAGTTCTTC. The full variable domain, with the rest looked up from reference TRBV5-4 and TRBJ2-1, is ETGVTQSPTHLIKTRGQQVTLRCSSQSGHNTVSWYQQALGQGPQFIFQYYREEENGRGNFPPRFSGLQFPNYSSELNVNALELDDSALYLCASSLSYNEQFFGPGTRLTVL.

The V call is TRBV28, the J call TRBJ2-1, with 9 bases aligning to TRBD2. This CDR3 has 16 amino acids. Germline loops: CDR1 MDHEN, CDR2 SYDVKM. J gave up 8 bases and V 5 bases, and 13 bases lay outside the gene matches. For the CDR3, the DNA is TGTGCCAGCAGTCCCCCCGGCGGGGGGGTAACGGATGAGCAGTTCTTC. Protein product: CASSPPGGGVTDEQFF.

The V gene is TRBV19, the J gene TRBJ1-5; TRBD1 is a possible D gene (5 bases). CDR1 is LNHDA, CDR2 SQIVND, per germline (reference sequence). This CDR3 is built from 13 residues. Between the trimmed V and J ends, which lost 3 bases and 7 bases, there was a span of 10 bases. The DNA of the CDR3 is TGTGCCAGTAGTATCCAAGGGGAACAGCCCCAGCATTTT. Translation gives CASSIQGEQPQHF.

The chain carries TRBV4-1 and TRBJ1-4; 8 nucleotides agree with TRBD1. The germline CDR1 and CDR2 sequences are MGHRA and YSYEKL. The V gene end was trimmed by 2 bases and the J gene end by 1 base; junction bases not matched to a gene: 15. This CDR3 contains 20 residues. The CDR3: CASSQPWDRRTGLTNEKLFF. CDR3 nucleotides: TGCGCCAGCAGCCAACCCTGGGACAGGCGGACTGGATTAACTAATGAAAAACTGTTTTTT.

This chain joins TRBV7-8 and TRBJ1-2; 7 nucleotides line up with TRBD1. There are 17 residues in the CDR3. The V gene's germline CDR1 is SGHVS and CDR2 FQNEAQ. Trimming at V came to 1 base and at J to 0 bases, leaving 8 bases not matched to a gene. In nucleotides, the CDR3 is TGTGCCAGCAGCTTAGGATACAGGGGCCGTACTAACTATGGCTACACCTTC. Translating gives CASSLGYRGRTNYGYTF.

With respect to this clone: Other DNA sequences in this sample translate to the same CDR3. The chain combines TRBV6-5 with TRBJ2-2; D unresolved. Germline assignment: CDR1 MNHEY and CDR2 SVGAGI. The ends were cut back, 6 bases at V and 0 bases at J, with 8 bases in the middle. This CDR3 spans 14 amino acids. The CDR3 protein is CASRPGANTGELFF. In DNA, the CDR3 is TGTGCCAGCAGACCTGGAGCGAACACCGGGGAGCTGTTTTTT.

This rearrangement joins TRBV2 to TRBJ1-1; 9 nucleotides match TRBD1. This CDR3 is built from 14 residues. Germline-derived CDR1 and CDR2 are SNHLY and FYNNEI. Germline trimming cut 7 bases from V and 5 bases from J; bases unmatched to any gene: 8. The CDR3: CASTLTGGTTEAFF. The CDR3 DNA follows: TGTGCCAGCACCTTGACAGGGGGTACGACTGAAGCTTTCTTT. Complete variable domain (other parts from reference TRBV2 and TRBJ1-1): EPEVTQTPSHQVTQMGQEVILRCVPISNHLYFYWYRQILGQKVEFLVSFYNNEISEKSEIFDDQFSVERPDGSNFTLKIRSTKLEDSAMYFCASTLTGGTTEAFFGQGTRLTVV.

The chain has TRBV7-6 and TRBJ2-7, with TRBD1 matching over 9 bases. Germline V gene data show CDR1 as SGHVS and CDR2 as FNYEAQ. The CDR3 is made up of 15 amino acids. The J segment lost 4 bases and the V segment lost 6 bases, leaving 10 bases of the junction unmatched. The CDR3 DNA reads as TGTGCCAGCAGGCTATCCGGGACAGGGAAATACGAGCAGTACTTC. This translates into CASRLSGTGKYEQYF.

The V call is TRBV5-1, the J call TRBJ1-3; 7 positions match TRBD1. After removal of 4 bases from V and 1 base from J, the junction contained 14 bases not matched to a gene. The CDR3 extends over 18 amino acids. Germline CDR1 is SGHRS and CDR2 is YFSETQ. CDR3 region: CASSRLGQPSKSGNTIYF. The CDR3 DNA follows: TGCGCCAGCAGCCGCCTGGGACAGCCTTCCAAGTCTGGAAACACCATATATTTT.

The genes are TRBV6-5 and TRBJ2-1; weak D call: TRBD1 (6 bases). Germline V gene data show CDR1 as MNHEY and CDR2 as SVGAGI. The CDR3 sequence is 12 residues long. V was trimmed by 7 bases and J by 11 bases, leaving 15 bases between them. CDR3 bases: TGTGCCAGCACTTGGGGGCAGGAGAAGCAGTTCTTC. Its protein product is CASTWGQEKQFF.

This clone was picked up a small number of times. Other nucleotide sequences from this sample produce the same CDR3. This chain's CDR3 is CASSYSGGNTEAFF. The DNA for the CDR3 is TGTGCCAGCAGTTACTCGGGGGGGAACACTGAAGCTTTCTTT. The genes are TRBV6-5 and TRBJ1-1, with a possible D match to TRBD1 (5 bases). The ends were cut back, 0 bases at V and 1 base at J, with 6 bases in the middle. Looked up from germline, CDR1 is MNHEY and CDR2 is SVGAGI. CDR3 length: 14 residues.

The V and J genes are TRBV12-3 or TRBV12-4 and TRBJ1-1; 9 nucleotides match TRBD1. Trimming at V came to 10 bases and at J to 5 bases, leaving 5 bases not matched to a gene. The CDR3 contains 12 residues. This CDR3 is CATDRGATEAFF. In DNA form, the CDR3 reads TGTGCCACCGACAGGGGGGCGACTGAAGCTTTCTTT.

The J gene is TRBJ2-2, the V gene TRBV7-9, with 9 nucleotides matching TRBD1. The trim removed 1 base at V and 0 bases at J, leaving 9 bases unmatched. The germline V gene has CDR1 SEHNR and CDR2 FQNEAQ (reference sequence). There are 19 residues in the CDR3. The CDR3 here is CASSLGGQGWSPNTGELFF. CDR3 nucleotide sequence: TGTGCCAGCAGCTTAGGGGGACAGGGATGGTCCCCGAACACCGGGGAGCTGTTTTTT.

This chain links TRBV2 with TRBJ1-4; D is undetermined. Per the germline V gene, CDR1 is SNHLY and CDR2 is FYNNEI. Trimming pared 3 bases from V and 8 bases from J, leaving 13 bases between. The CDR3 runs 14 residues. CDR3 coding DNA: TGTGCCAGCAGTGAGCGGCGGACTTCCGAAAAACTGTTTTTT. Its protein is CASSERRTSEKLFF.

This chain joins TRBV30 and TRBJ2-3; 8 bases agree with TRBD2. V was pared by 5 bases and J by 4 bases, with 5 bases of the junction left unmatched. The CDR3 totals 13 residues. CDR1 GTSNPN and CDR2 SVGIG come from the germline V gene (reference sequence). The chain's CDR3 is CAWATRGADTQYF. In DNA, the CDR3 is TGTGCCTGGGCAACGCGGGGGGCAGATACGCAGTATTTT.

The CDR3 sequence: CASSLGADEPQHF. CDR3 sequence (DNA): TGTGCCAGCAGTTTAGGGGCTGATGAACCCCAGCATTTT. V is TRBV12-3 or TRBV12-4 and J is TRBJ1-5; D not certain. Trimming cost V 1 base and J 10 bases, with 11 bases left between them. The CDR3 loop spans 13 amino acids.

The DNA of the CDR3 is TGTGCCAGCAGCTTCGGGACAGGGGGGTATAATTCACCCCTCCACTTT. It yields the protein CASSFGTGGYNSPLHF. The chain has TRBV5-5 and TRBJ1-6; 11 bases are shared with TRBD1. The V segment lost 2 bases and the J segment 4 bases; nucleotides outside the gene matches: 2. The CDR3 totals 16 residues. Per germline, CDR1 SGHKS and CDR2 YYEKEE (reference sequence). Full variable domain (remainder filled in from reference TRBV5-5 and TRBJ1-6): DAGVTQSPTHLIKTRGQQVTLRCSPISGHKSVSWYQQVLGQGPQFIFQYYEKEERGRGNFPDRFSARQFPNYSSELNVNALLLGDSALYLCASSFGTGGYNSPLHFGNGTRLTVT.

A word on this clone: One end of the junction varies from germline; a read error may be responsible. V gene TRBV12-3 or TRBV12-4 combines with J gene TRBJ1-2; TRBD1 is a possible D gene (5 bases). The CDR3 is 12 residues long. The CDR3 coding sequence is TGTGCCAGCAGTTTTCGACAGAGCGAGCCCCACTTC. The encoded protein is CASSFRQSEPHF.